This T cell receptor beta chain came from a study of blood T cell repertoires in COVID-19. About the study: Sites in the United States, Italy and Spain provided acute and convalescent COVID-19 samples.

In this sample, this clone turned up a few times. This study enrolled people aged about 18 to 90 from 24 US geographic areas. Cohorts were assigned according to the clinical history that participants reported. The CDR3 loop spans 14 amino acids. With 3 bases removed from V and 1 base from J, the gap between germline ends came to 10 bases. Looked up from germline, CDR1 is SGHTA and CDR2 is FQGNSA. TCRdb's table, derived via immunoSEQ multiplex PCR, lists solely in-frame clones and lacks some. The sample yields under 500,000 clones, about 85% seen once. The sequence was obtained from a woman aged 18-29 years with acute COVID-19. The chain employs TRBV7-2 and TRBJ2-7; D is undetermined. The sample taken for sequencing was PBMCs or T cells enriched from blood (not recorded which). The CDR3 loop reads CASSLGYNSYEQYF. The CDR3 DNA is TGTGCCAGCAGCTTGGGCTACAATTCCTACGAGCAGTACTTC.